This T cell receptor (beta chain) was captured by sequencing in a study of T-cell reconstitution after alpha-beta-depleted transplantation in children. The CDR3 runs to 14 residues. With V trimmed by 0 bases and J by 5 bases, 3 bases remained unmatched. CDR1 is MNHEY and CDR2 is SVGAGI in the germline V gene. Unique molecular identifiers tagged the TCRbeta library. TCRdb redid the calling of the PCR reads with MiXCR, one entry per CDR3 protein. This sample has about 540,000 distinct CDR3 sequences, with about a sixth found just once. This chain connects TRBV6-5 to TRBJ1-2; 7 bases agree with TRBD1. This sequence originates from a human donor who donated a stem cell graft to a child with acute lymphoblastic leukemia. The starting material was PBMCs from the stem cell graft donor, obtained from the stem cell graft. The CDR3, as DNA: TGTGCCAGCAGTTACTCGCCAGGGGGGTATGGCTACACCTTC. Protein product: CASSYSPGGYGYTF.